Listed below are T cell receptor beta chains from one sample, sequenced in a study of tumor-infiltrating lymphocytes in oesophageal squamous cell carcinoma. TCRdb reprocessed the PCR reads via MiXCR and lists one record per CDR3 protein. In the table there are roughly 13,000 distinct CDR3 sequences, 46% of which are singletons. Sequencing was done on a sample of blood. Every receptor here comes from a male donor with esophageal squamous cell carcinoma. CDR3s include the opening cysteine and the closing phenylalanine or tryptophan. D genes are given only for firm matches. Size is omitted from some rows. Given values are once, few, many or a class for expanded clones.

V: TRBV28
size: many
D: -
J: TRBJ1-1
DNA: TGTGCCAGCAGCAACAGGGCGGTCACTGAAGCTTTCTTT
CDR3: CASSNRAVTEAFF

V: TRBV9
size: -
D: -
J: TRBJ2-1
DNA: TGTGCCAGCAGCGTAGTCGATAGGAGTGAGCAGTTCTTC
CDR3: CASSVVDRSEQFF

V: TRBV7-9
size: many
D: TRBD1
J: TRBJ1-1
DNA: TGTGCCAGCAGCTGGGGACAGGCGAACACTGAAGCTTTCTTT
CDR3: CASSWGQANTEAFF

V: TRBV12-3/TRBV12-4
size: few
D: TRBD2
J: TRBJ2-7
DNA: TGTGCCAGCAGTACCCATAGCGGGAGCTCCTACGAGCAGTACTTC
CDR3: CASSTHSGSSYEQYF

V: TRBV5-8
size: -
D: TRBD2
J: TRBJ2-5
DNA: TGTGCCAGCAACCATACACGACTAGCGGGAGAAAATGAGCAGTACTTC
CDR3: CASNHTRLAGENEQYF

V: TRBV7-2
size: large
D: TRBD1
J: TRBJ2-5
DNA: TGTGCCAGCAGCCGGGACAGGACACAAGAGACCCAGTACTTC
CDR3: CASSRDRTQETQYF

V: TRBV11-3
size: -
D: -
J: TRBJ2-7
DNA: TGTGCCAGCAGCTTCTGCGAGCAGTACTTC
CDR3: CASSFCEQYF

V: TRBV7-4
size: once
D: TRBD2
J: TRBJ2-1
DNA: TGTGCCAGCATTGCCACTAGCGGGAGGGGGGGGGAGCAGTTCTTC
CDR3: CASIATSGRGGEQFF

V: TRBV6-5
size: many
D: TRBD1
J: TRBJ2-7
DNA: TGTGCCAGCAGTTACGGGACAGGGGCCGAGCAGTACTTC
CDR3: CASSYGTGAEQYF

V: TRBV24-1
size: -
D: TRBD2
J: TRBJ2-3
DNA: TGTGCCACTTCTGGCACGGGAGGCGGCACAGATACGCAGTATTTT
CDR3: CATSGTGGGTDTQYF

V: TRBV27
size: once
D: -
J: TRBJ2-7
DNA: TGTGCCAGCAGTTTAGGGAGTCCTCCTGTCAATGAGCAGTACTTC
CDR3: CASSLGSPPVNEQYF

V: TRBV4-2
size: -
D: TRBD2
J: TRBJ2-3
DNA: TGTGCCAGCAGCGGGGCGCTAGCGGTGGGAGTTGGCACAGATACGCAGTATTTT
CDR3: CASSGALAVGVGTDTQYF

V: TRBV4-1
size: -
D: -
J: TRBJ2-7
DNA: TGCGCCAGCAGCCAACTACTAGTAGGTGAGCAGTACTTC
CDR3: CASSQLLVGEQYF

V: TRBV7-6
size: -
D: -
J: TRBJ1-2
DNA: TGTGCCAGCAGCTTAGACCGGGACATCAAGACTGGCTACACCTTC
CDR3: CASSLDRDIKTGYTF

V: TRBV7-2
size: -
D: -
J: TRBJ2-5
DNA: TGTGCCAGCAGCTTAGGGATCCCCTACGAGCAATACTTC
CDR3: CASSLGIPYEQYF

V: TRBV12-3/TRBV12-4
size: once
D: -
J: TRBJ2-5
DNA: TGTGCCAGCAGTTTTACGGACCGGGCGGGGGAGACCCAGTACTTC
CDR3: CASSFTDRAGETQYF

V: TRBV5-1
size: few
D: -
J: TRBJ2-3
DNA: TGCGCCAGCAGCTTGGAAATCTCGGATACGCAGTATTTT
CDR3: CASSLEISDTQYF

V: TRBV4-1
size: many
D: -
J: TRBJ2-5
DNA: TGCGCCAGCAGCCACTTAGACAGGCTAGGGGCTCAAGAGACCCAGTACTTC
CDR3: CASSHLDRLGAQETQYF

V: TRBV12-3/TRBV12-4
size: -
D: -
J: TRBJ2-7
DNA: TGTGCCAGCAGTTCCTACTACGAGCAGTACTTC
CDR3: CASSSYYEQYF

V: TRBV7-9
size: -
D: TRBD1
J: TRBJ1-5
DNA: TGTGCCAGCAGCTTAGCGGACAGGGAGGTCAATCAGCCCCAGCATTTT
CDR3: CASSLADREVNQPQHF

V: TRBV7-2
size: few
D: -
J: TRBJ2-7
DNA: TGTGCCAGCCGGGGGGCTAGCTCCTACGAGCAGTACTTC
CDR3: CASRGASSYEQYF

V: TRBV28
size: many
D: TRBD1
J: TRBJ2-7
DNA: TGTGCCAGCAGTTCCGTTCACAGGGGTTACAATGAGCAGTACTTC
CDR3: CASSSVHRGYNEQYF

V: TRBV11-3
size: many
D: -
J: TRBJ2-7
DNA: TGTGCCAGCAGCTTAGTAGCGGCGGGCTACGAGCAGTACTTC
CDR3: CASSLVAAGYEQYF

V: TRBV7-9
size: -
D: TRBD1
J: TRBJ2-7
DNA: TGTGCCAGCAGCCGAAATACAGGGGGCTACGAGCAGTACTTC
CDR3: CASSRNTGGYEQYF

V: TRBV7-2
size: medium-sized
D: -
J: TRBJ1-3
DNA: TGTGCCAGCAGCGCCCGGATAAGAGACACCATATATTTT
CDR3: CASSARIRDTIYF

V: TRBV7-2
size: -
D: -
J: TRBJ1-2
DNA: TGTGCCAGCAGCGCTAGCACAACGGATGGCTACACCTTC
CDR3: CASSASTTDGYTF

V: TRBV12-5
size: -
D: -
J: TRBJ2-6
DNA: TGTGCTAGTGCCCCCTCTGGGGCTAACGTCCTGACTTTC
CDR3: CASAPSGANVLTF

V: TRBV11-2
size: -
D: TRBD1
J: TRBJ1-6
DNA: TGTGCCAGCAGCTTCGGACAGGGGGGTTCACCCCTCCACTTT
CDR3: CASSFGQGGSPLHF

V: TRBV7-9
size: many
D: TRBD1
J: TRBJ1-4
DNA: TGTGCCAGCAGCCCCGTCAGGGGGCTGGAGGAAAAACTGTTTTTT
CDR3: CASSPVRGLEEKLFF

V: TRBV27
size: -
D: TRBD1
J: TRBJ2-5
DNA: TGTGCCAGCAGTTTCAGTCCTCCGACAGGGACGACCCAGTACTTC
CDR3: CASSFSPPTGTTQYF

V: TRBV5-1
size: many
D: -
J: TRBJ2-2
DNA: TGCGCCAGCAGTACGGACGGAAACACCGGGGAGCTGTTTTTT
CDR3: CASSTDGNTGELFF

V: TRBV4-2
size: once
D: -
J: TRBJ2-2
DNA: TGTGCCAGCAGCCCCCGGAGCGGGTCTAGCACCGGGGAGCTGTTTTTT
CDR3: CASSPRSGSSTGELFF

V: TRBV5-4
size: -
D: TRBD1
J: TRBJ2-4
DNA: TGTGCCAGCAGCGGGTTTGACAGGGACGACATTCAGTACTTC
CDR3: CASSGFDRDDIQYF

V: TRBV7-9
size: -
D: TRBD1
J: TRBJ2-7
DNA: TGTGCCAGCAGCTCAGGGGGTGGCAGCGCAGGGTCCCACGAGCAGTACTTC
CDR3: CASSSGGGSAGSHEQYF

V: TRBV6-8
size: once
D: -
J: TRBJ2-5
DNA: TGTGCCAGCAGTTTCCCAGCAGGGAAGGCTCAAGAGACCCAGTACTTC
CDR3: CASSFPAGKAQETQYF

V: TRBV25-1
size: many
D: -
J: TRBJ1-2
DNA: TGTGCCAGCAGTGAAGTCCGGGACGACTATGGCTACACCTTC
CDR3: CASSEVRDDYGYTF

V: TRBV7-8
size: many
D: -
J: TRBJ2-5
DNA: TGTGCCAGCAGCTTAGCCAGGGGTGGCGGAGAGACCCAGTACTTC
CDR3: CASSLARGGGETQYF

V: TRBV12-3/TRBV12-4
size: many
D: TRBD1
J: TRBJ1-5
DNA: TGTGCCAGCAGTTTGGCCACAGGGGTCAATCAGCCCCAGCATTTT
CDR3: CASSLATGVNQPQHF

V: TRBV24-1
size: medium-sized
D: -
J: TRBJ2-1
DNA: TGTGCCACCAGTGATTCCCTAGGTGACTTAGCTAACAATGAGCAGTTCTTC
CDR3: CATSDSLGDLANNEQFF

V: TRBV7-1
size: -
D: -
J: TRBJ2-5
DNA: TGTGCCAGCAGCTGGGGGAAAGATACGCAGTGTTTT
CDR3: CASSWGKDTQCF

V: TRBV7-2
size: few
D: -
J: TRBJ2-7
DNA: TGTGCCAGCAGCTTAAGCAGGGAGCAGTACTTC
CDR3: CASSLSREQYF

V: TRBV24-1
size: -
D: -
J: TRBJ2-1
DNA: TGTGCCACCAGTGAGAGAGTGAAAACAGATACGCAGTTCTTC
CDR3: CATSERVKTDTQFF

V: TRBV27
size: -
D: TRBD1
J: TRBJ2-7
DNA: TGTGCCAGCAGTGCCGGACAGGGGACCCACGAGCAGTACTTC
CDR3: CASSAGQGTHEQYF

V: TRBV19
size: few
D: TRBD2
J: TRBJ2-1
DNA: TGTGCCAGTAGTATAGGGCTAGCGGGAGGCAATGAGCAGTTCTTC
CDR3: CASSIGLAGGNEQFF

V: TRBV7-8
size: -
D: TRBD1
J: TRBJ1-2
DNA: TGTGCCAGCAGCTTATTAGCTGGGACAGGGGGCCGAGCTAACTATGGCTACACCTTC
CDR3: CASSLLAGTGGRANYGYTF

V: TRBV5-4
size: many
D: TRBD1
J: TRBJ2-1
DNA: TGTGCCAGCAGGCAGACAGGGTCCAATGAGCAGTTCTTC
CDR3: CASRQTGSNEQFF

V: TRBV7-8
size: medium-sized
D: TRBD2
J: TRBJ2-1
DNA: TGTGCCAGCAGCTTAAGGACTAGCGGCAACAATGAGCAGTTCTTC
CDR3: CASSLRTSGNNEQFF

V: TRBV6-4
size: many
D: -
J: TRBJ2-6
DNA: TGTGCCAGCAGTGAAAGGGATACTTCTGGGGCCAACGTCCTGACTTTC
CDR3: CASSERDTSGANVLTF

V: TRBV9
size: -
D: -
J: TRBJ2-1
DNA: TGTGCCAGCAGCGTAGGGGAGCGGAGCAGTTACTACGAGCAGTTCTTC
CDR3: CASSVGERSSYYEQFF

V: TRBV7-6
size: -
D: TRBD2
J: TRBJ2-5
DNA: TGTGCCAGCAGCGTAGGACTAGCGGGAGGAGGCCAAGAGACCCAGTACTTC
CDR3: CASSVGLAGGGQETQYF

V: TRBV6-1
size: -
D: -
J: TRBJ2-4
DNA: TGTGCCAGCTCTCCTAAGGGGTTCTCCTATAATTCACCCCTCCACTTC
CDR3: CASSPKGFSYNSPLHF

V: TRBV6-1
size: medium-sized
D: -
J: TRBJ2-1
DNA: TGTGCCAGCAATCCGGACGGAGGGTACTACAATGAGCAGTTCTTC
CDR3: CASNPDGGYYNEQFF

V: TRBV7-2
size: -
D: -
J: TRBJ1-1
DNA: TGTGCCAGCAGCTTAGCCCCCAGGTTGAACACTGAAGCTTTCTTT
CDR3: CASSLAPRLNTEAFF

V: TRBV12-3/TRBV12-4
size: medium-sized
D: TRBD2
J: TRBJ2-7
DNA: TGTGCCAGCAGCCCGCGGGAGGGCCGCAACGAGCAGTACTTC
CDR3: CASSPREGRNEQYF

V: TRBV6-6
size: -
D: TRBD1
J: TRBJ2-3
DNA: TGTGCCAGCAGTGCCCGGACAGGTCCCACAGATACGCAGTATTTT
CDR3: CASSARTGPTDTQYF

V: TRBV5-4
size: many
D: TRBD2
J: TRBJ2-2
DNA: TGTGCCAGCAGTTCCAGACTAGCGGAAACCGGGGAGCTGTTTTTT
CDR3: CASSSRLAETGELFF

V: TRBV12-3/TRBV12-4
size: many
D: -
J: TRBJ2-7
DNA: TGTGCCAGCGGGCCAGCAAGGGCTGAGCAGTACTTC
CDR3: CASGPARAEQYF

V: TRBV5-3
size: -
D: TRBD1
J: TRBJ1-2
DNA: TGTGCCAGCAGCTTGAAGGGGGCGGGCTATGGCTACACCTTC
CDR3: CASSLKGAGYGYTF

V: TRBV12-5
size: many
D: -
J: TRBJ2-7
DNA: TGTGCTAGTGGTTTGGTAGGTAGCTCAGATGAGCAGTACTTC
CDR3: CASGLVGSSDEQYF